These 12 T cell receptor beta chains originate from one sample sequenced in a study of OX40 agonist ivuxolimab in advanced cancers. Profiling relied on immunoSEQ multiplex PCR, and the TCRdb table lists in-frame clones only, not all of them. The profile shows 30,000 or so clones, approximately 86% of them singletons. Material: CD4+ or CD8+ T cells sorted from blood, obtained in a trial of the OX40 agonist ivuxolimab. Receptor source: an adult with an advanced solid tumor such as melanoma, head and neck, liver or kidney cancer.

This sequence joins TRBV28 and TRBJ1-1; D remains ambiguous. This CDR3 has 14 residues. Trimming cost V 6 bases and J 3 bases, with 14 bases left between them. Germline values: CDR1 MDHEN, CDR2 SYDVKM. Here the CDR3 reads CASRLDGSYTEAFF. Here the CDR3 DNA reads TGTGCCAGCAGATTAGACGGATCCTACACTGAAGCTTTCTTT.

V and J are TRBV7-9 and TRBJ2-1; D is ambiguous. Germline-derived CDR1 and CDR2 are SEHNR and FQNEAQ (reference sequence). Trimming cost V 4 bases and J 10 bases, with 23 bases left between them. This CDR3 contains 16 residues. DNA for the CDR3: TGTGCCAGCAGCTCGTTTACCGGGCCTAACCCAACCGAGCAGTTCTTC. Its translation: CASSSFTGPNPTEQFF.

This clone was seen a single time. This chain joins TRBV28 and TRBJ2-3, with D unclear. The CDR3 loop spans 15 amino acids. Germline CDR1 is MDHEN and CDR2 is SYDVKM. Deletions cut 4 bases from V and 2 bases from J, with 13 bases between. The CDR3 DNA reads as TGTGCCAGCAGTTCGCCCGTCAGGACCACAGATACGCAGTATTTT. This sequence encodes CASSSPVRTTDTQYF.

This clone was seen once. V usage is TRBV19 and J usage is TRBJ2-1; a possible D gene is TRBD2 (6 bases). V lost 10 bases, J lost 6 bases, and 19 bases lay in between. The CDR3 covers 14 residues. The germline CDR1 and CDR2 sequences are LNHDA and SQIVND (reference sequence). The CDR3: CATTTGDSSNEQFF. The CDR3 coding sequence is TGTGCCACTACGACGGGGGATTCAAGCAATGAGCAGTTCTTC.

For the CDR3, the DNA is TGCGCCAGCAGCCAAGTAGAAAGACAGGGGGTAGGAGAGCAGTACTTC. It translates to CASSQVERQGVGEQYF. This sequence joins TRBV4-1 and TRBJ2-7, with 9 bases matching TRBD1. Germline V gives CDR1 MGHRA, CDR2 YSYEKL. V trimming: 1 base; J trimming: 7 bases; junction bases outside the gene matches: 11. This CDR3 spans 16 amino acids.

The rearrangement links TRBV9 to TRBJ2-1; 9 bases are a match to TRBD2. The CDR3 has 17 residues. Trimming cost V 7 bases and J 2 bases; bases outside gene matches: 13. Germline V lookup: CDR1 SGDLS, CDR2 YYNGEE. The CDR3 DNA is TGTGCCAGCGCCGGGTCTAGCGGGACCAGACCCTACAATGAGCAGTTCTTC. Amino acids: CASAGSSGTRPYNEQFF.

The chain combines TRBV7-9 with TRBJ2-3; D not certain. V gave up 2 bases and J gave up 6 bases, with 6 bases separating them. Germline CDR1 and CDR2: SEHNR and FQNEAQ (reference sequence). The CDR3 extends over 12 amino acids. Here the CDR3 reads CASSLRADTQYF. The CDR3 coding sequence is TGTGCCAGCAGCTTAAGAGCGGATACGCAGTATTTT.

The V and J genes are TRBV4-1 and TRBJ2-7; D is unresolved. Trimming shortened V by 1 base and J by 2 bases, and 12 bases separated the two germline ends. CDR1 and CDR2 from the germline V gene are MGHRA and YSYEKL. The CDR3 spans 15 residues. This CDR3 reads CASSQVWAAAYEQYF. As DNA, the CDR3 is TGCGCCAGCAGCCAAGTCTGGGCCGCCGCCTACGAGCAGTACTTC.

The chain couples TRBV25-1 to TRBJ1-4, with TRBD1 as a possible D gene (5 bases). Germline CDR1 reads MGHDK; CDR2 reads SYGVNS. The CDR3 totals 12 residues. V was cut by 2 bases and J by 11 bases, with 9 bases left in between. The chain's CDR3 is CASSEVGGKLFF. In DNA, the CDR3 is TGTGCCAGCAGTGAAGTCGGGGGGAAACTGTTTTTT.

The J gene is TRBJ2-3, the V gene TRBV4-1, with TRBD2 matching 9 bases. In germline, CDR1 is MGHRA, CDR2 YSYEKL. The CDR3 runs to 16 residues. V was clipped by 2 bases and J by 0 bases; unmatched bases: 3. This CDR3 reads CASSQRLAASTDTQYF. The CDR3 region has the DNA TGCGCCAGCAGCCAACGACTAGCGGCCAGCACAGATACGCAGTATTTT.

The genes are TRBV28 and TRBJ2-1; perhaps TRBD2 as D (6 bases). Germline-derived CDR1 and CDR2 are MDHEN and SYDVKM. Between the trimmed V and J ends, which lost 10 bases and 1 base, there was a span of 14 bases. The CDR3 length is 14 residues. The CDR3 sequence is CATAHGLSYNEQFF. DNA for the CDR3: TGTGCCACCGCACACGGACTATCCTACAATGAGCAGTTCTTC.

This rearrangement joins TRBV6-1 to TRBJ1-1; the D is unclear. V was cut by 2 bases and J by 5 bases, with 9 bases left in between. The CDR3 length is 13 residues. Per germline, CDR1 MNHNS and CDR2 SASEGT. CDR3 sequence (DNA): TGTGCCAGCAGTGAACTAAGAGGTACTGAAGCTTTCTTT. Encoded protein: CASSELRGTEAFF.